The present T cell receptor (beta chain) was sequenced within a study of shared clonotypes between healthy human individuals (dated by TCRdb to the early 2020s). With regard to the full study: A few men and a couple of women, aged 18 to 49 years, made up the cohort. To estimate repertoire size and how much clonotype sharing occurs between individuals, the study deeply sequenced the blood TCR repertoires of roughly 5 healthy adults. Leukapheresis yielded between about 0.85 and 9.5 billion PBMCs per donor. Libraries were prepared and TCR repertoires were sequenced by different laboratories using diverse techniques, in order to increase sequencing depth and limit assay-specific biases. Per donor, three plates each were used for CD4 naive and CD4 memory, two for CD8 naive, and one for CD8 memory.

From the germline V gene, CDR1 is SGHNT and CDR2 is YENEEA. The CDR3, from cysteine to phenylalanine, totals 15 residues. Only CDR3 DNA remains: 45 bases, in frame from the first base. V loses 5 bases at its end and J loses 0 bases; junction bases beyond the gene matches: 3. The donors were healthy, HIV-negative adults who had no recently reported acute infections or vaccinations. Every donor was a Caucasian adult living in Nashville, Tennessee, USA. CD4+ T cells were enriched by magnetic negative selection, after which naive cells were positively selected on CD45RA and the negative fraction was taken as the memory subset. Blood was obtained by leukapheresis, after which PBMCs were separated by Ficoll-Histopaque density gradient centrifugation and cryopreserved in liquid nitrogen vapor phase. Analytical flow cytometry was used to check the purity and quantity of each magnetically sorted T cell population. Genomic DNA was isolated from every sorted fraction and measured by UV absorbance on a Nanodrop 2000c.

TCR CDR3 regions were amplified from genomic DNA by multiplex PCR using the deep immunoSEQ assay. Extracted genomic DNA from each cell subset was distributed evenly across all wells of several immunoSEQ 96-well plates, and each plate was treated as a replicate. Each replicate PCR for sorted subsets received around 0.2 ug genomic DNA, equal to tens of thousands of T cell genomes. The purified libraries were quantified using a Qubit 3.0 fluorometer, sized with a Bioanalyzer 2100, and then quantified again using the KAPA Library Quantification kit. A separate single-read 150-cycle Illumina NextSeq 550 flow cell was used to sequence each immunoSEQ 96-well plate. The authors' analysis ran thus. The immunoSEQ output contained only junctional sequences without quality scores, so filtering could not match that applied to full-length reads. To assign V/J genes and CDR3, sequences were annotated against IMGT germline references using PyIR, a Python wrapper for IgBLAST v1.9. Reads were removed for weak V/J assignments (E-value above 1e-6), missing CDR3, stop codons, out-of-frame junctions, or ambiguous translated residues. V3J clonotypes were defined as sequences sharing an identical inferred V gene, J gene, and CDR3 amino acid sequence. Percentage overlap between repertoires was computed as shared unique clonotypes divided by the size of the smaller repertoire. Repertoire richness was assessed with RTK rarefaction, the Chao1 estimator, and Recon v2.1 estimates of unobserved clonotypes. Generation probabilities were computed with OLGA for all TCRbeta clonotypes obtained by the gDNA method from several donors. TCRdb stores this immuneACCESS table with in-frame sequences only. Part of the clones is absent; in the studies checked, under half of the shortfall reflects unresolved V genes, and no reason is known for the rest. For V, J and clone size, that table is used; D and trimming come from the DNA. For this sample there are more than 1,200,000 clones; 98% to 99% appear just once. The biggest ten clones account for around 0.38% of the sample.

About this clone itself: Its antigen is still unknown. Base qualities are not provided; no much larger clone lies one nucleotide away.

General study outcomes and caveats: The small number of donors limited the genetic and exposure-history diversity represented. Higher generation probabilities were observed for clonotypes shared by all four sorted-subset donors than for non-shared clonotypes. Sampling was restricted to blood, and TCR repertoires in tissues likely differ from the TCR repertoires found in blood. Rarefaction of sorted-subset datasets indicated incomplete sequencing despite the large sequencing depth. Pairwise subsampling indicated that sequencing depth was expected to affect the degree of clonotype sharing among donors. When several donors were compared, the shared fraction of clonotypes was roughly 4.8% for naive CD4, approximately 3.3% for naive CD8, 2.3% for memory CD4, and 0.35% to 0.4% for memory CD8. Naive subsets generally had larger estimated clonotype richness than memory subsets.

Recombination joined TRBV11-3 with TRBJ2-2; 7 central nucleotides agree with TRBD2. The origin of this receptor is a man aged 25-45 years in good health. Material for sequencing was naive CD4+ T cells sorted from blood. The cell subset or site label, read with the paper, signifies: CD45RA+ positively selected. Here the CDR3 is given as CASSRGGTNTGELFF. In nucleotide form, the sequence is TGTGCCAGCAGCCGCGGGGGAACGAACACCGGGGAGCTGTTTTTT.